This is a list of T cell receptor beta chains from one sample in a study of post-analysis software for immune sequencing data. Each CDR3 protein is one row after TCRdb ran MiXCR on the PCR reads. The table records fewer than 850,000 distinct CDR3 sequences, 35% to 55% of them present only once. The sequenced material came from blood. Receptors originate from a girl aged 5-17 years with multiple sclerosis. The CDR3 runs from the conserved cysteine through the conserved F or W. D genes are given only for firm matches. Clone size, where shown, is once, few, many, or a class for clones that have expanded.

j_call	v_call	clone_size	d_call	cdr3_nt	cdr3_aa
TRBJ2-1	TRBV24-1	NA	TRBD2	TGTGCCACCAGTGATCGGACTAGCGGGAGGTACAATGAGCAGTTCTTC	CATSDRTSGRYNEQFF
TRBJ2-4	TRBV12-3/TRBV12-4	NA	TRBD1	TGTGCCAGCAGTTCGTGGACAGGGGCGAACATTCAGTACTTC	CASSSWTGANIQYF
TRBJ2-6	TRBV5-1	many	NA	TGCGCCAGCAGCAGCACAGGTTACTCTGGGGCCAACGTCCTGACTTTC	CASSSTGYSGANVLTF
TRBJ2-6	TRBV7-2	NA	NA	TGTGCCAGCATGGGCAGGACCTTCCTAAGCTCTGGGACCAACGTCCTGACTTTC	CASMGRTFLSSGTNVLTF
TRBJ2-7	TRBV6-5	NA	NA	TGTGCCAGCAGTTACGGGCAGTTAGGAGACGAGCAGTACTTC	CASSYGQLGDEQYF
TRBJ2-7	TRBV10-3	NA	NA	TGTGCCATCAGTGAGTACAGGCAAAGCTCCTACGAGCAGTACTTC	CAISEYRQSSYEQYF
TRBJ1-2	TRBV6-5	NA	NA	TGTGCCAGCAGTTACTCGAAGAGAGGAGCTAACTATGGCTACACCTTC	CASSYSKRGANYGYTF
TRBJ1-1	TRBV7-2	NA	NA	TGTGCCAGCAGCCTAATGGGACGGGCGAACACTGAAGCTTTCTTT	CASSLMGRANTEAFF
TRBJ1-3	TRBV10-3	NA	NA	TGTGCCATCAACCCAGGGTCGGGAAACACCATATATTTT	CAINPGSGNTIYF
TRBJ2-7	TRBV20-1	few	TRBD2	TGCAGTGCTTCGCGACTAGCGGGAGGGCAGGGAGAGCAGTACTTC	CSASRLAGGQGEQYF
TRBJ1-5	TRBV20-1	NA	NA	TGCAGTGCTAGGGAGGCTTTGGGAAATCAGCCCCAGCATTTT	CSAREALGNQPQHF
TRBJ2-7	TRBV20-1	NA	TRBD2	TGCAGTGCTGGGCCCGGGACTACCTACAATGAGCAGTACTTC	CSAGPGTTYNEQYF
TRBJ2-5	TRBV7-3	NA	TRBD1	TGTGCCAGCAGCCACGGGACAGGGGATGAGGGGGAGACCCAGTACTTC	CASSHGTGDEGETQYF
TRBJ2-7	TRBV6-5	many	NA	TGTGCCAGCAGTTACCGCGGAGAGCAGTACTTC	CASSYRGEQYF
TRBJ1-5	TRBV10-3	NA	NA	TGTGCCATCAGTCCACAGGATAGCAATCAGCCCCAGCATTTT	CAISPQDSNQPQHF
TRBJ1-2	TRBV12-3/TRBV12-4	few	NA	TGTGCCAGCAGTCGTGAAACGGGACACAACTATGGCTACACCTTC	CASSRETGHNYGYTF
TRBJ2-5	TRBV20-1	few	NA	TGCAGTGCTAGAGCCGGGACCCAGGAGGGGCAAGAGACCCAGTACTTC	CSARAGTQEGQETQYF
TRBJ2-7	TRBV6-1	NA	NA	TGTGCCAGCAGTGAAGGTGGGGGAAGGTACGAGCAGTACTTC	CASSEGGGRYEQYF
TRBJ2-7	TRBV7-9	NA	TRBD1	TGTGCCAGCAGCTTAGTGACAGGGAATGCCGAGCAGTACTTC	CASSLVTGNAEQYF
TRBJ2-2	TRBV9	NA	NA	TGTGCCAGCAGCGTATCTCACCGGGGCACCGGGGAGCTGTTTTTT	CASSVSHRGTGELFF
TRBJ1-1	TRBV12-3/TRBV12-4	NA	TRBD1	TGTGCCAGCAGTCCGCAGGGGGCAGTTGAAGCTTTCTTT	CASSPQGAVEAFF
TRBJ2-1	TRBV6-2/TRBV6-3	NA	NA	TGTGCCAGCACTGACGCTAGCTCCTACAATGAGCAGTTCTTC	CASTDASSYNEQFF
TRBJ2-1	TRBV20-1	NA	TRBD2	TGCAGTGCTAGAGGGCTAGCGGGAGGATTGTGGCAGTTCTTC	CSARGLAGGLWQFF
TRBJ2-1	TRBV20-1	NA	TRBD2	TGCAGTGCTAGAGATGGGACTAGCGGGAGGTATGAGCAGTTCTTC	CSARDGTSGRYEQFF
TRBJ1-2	TRBV28	few	NA	TGTGCCAGCAGGACGGGTGAGGTCGGGGCTAACTATGGCTACACCTTC	CASRTGEVGANYGYTF
TRBJ2-7	TRBV9	many	NA	TGTGCCAGCAGCGTAGGGGTCGGGAGCTCCTACGAGCAGTACTTC	CASSVGVGSSYEQYF
TRBJ2-7	TRBV5-1	NA	TRBD1	TGCGCCAGCAGCTTAGATGGGACAGGAAAGTACGAGCAGTACTTC	CASSLDGTGKYEQYF
TRBJ2-7	TRBV24-1	NA	TRBD2	TGTGCCACCAGTCGGCTAGCGGGAGACGAGCAGTACTTC	CATSRLAGDEQYF
TRBJ2-2	TRBV24-1	NA	NA	TGTGCCACCAGTGCCCACTCGGCGGCTCCCGGGGAGCTGTTTTTT	CATSAHSAAPGELFF
TRBJ2-7	TRBV6-5	few	NA	TGTGCCAGCAGTTACGGGGGGGGCCAAACCTACGAGCAGTACTTC	CASSYGGGQTYEQYF
TRBJ2-1	TRBV3-1	few	NA	TGTGCCAGCAGCCGATCAAGGAATGAGCAGTTCTTC	CASSRSRNEQFF
TRBJ2-4	TRBV12-3/TRBV12-4	NA	NA	TGTGCCAGCAGTTTTCCCCTTCAGAACATTCGGTACTTC	CASSFPLQNIRYF
TRBJ2-3	TRBV27	few	NA	TGTGCCAGCAGTTTTTTGGGGCCCACAGATACGCAGTATTTT	CASSFLGPTDTQYF
TRBJ1-2	TRBV12-3/TRBV12-4	NA	TRBD1	TGTGCCAGTTCTACAGGGGGTCCTCACTATGGCTACACCTTC	CASSTGGPHYGYTF
TRBJ1-1	TRBV29-1	few	NA	TGCAGCGTTATGGACCGGCCGAGCACTGAAGCTTTCTTT	CSVMDRPSTEAFF
TRBJ2-3	TRBV7-3	NA	TRBD2	TGTGCCAGCAGCGGGGCTAGCGGGAGTGGCACAGATACGCAGTATTTT	CASSGASGSGTDTQYF
TRBJ2-5	TRBV7-7	NA	NA	TGTGCTAGCAGCACTACCGGGATCCAGTACTTC	CASSTTGIQYF
TRBJ1-1	TRBV20-1	few	NA	TGCAGTGCCGATGGGAGTGGAACTGAAGCTTTCTTT	CSADGSGTEAFF
TRBJ2-1	TRBV12-3/TRBV12-4	NA	TRBD2	TGTGCCAGCAGCCTTTTTCTGACTAGCGGGCTCTACAATGAGCAGTTCTTC	CASSLFLTSGLYNEQFF
TRBJ2-3	TRBV7-9	NA	NA	TGTGCCAGCAGCCCAAGGGCCGGAGATACGCAGTATTTT	CASSPRAGDTQYF
TRBJ2-7	TRBV2	NA	NA	TGTGCCAGCGGGCATGGAGCCTACGAGCAGTACTTC	CASGHGAYEQYF
TRBJ1-5	TRBV12-3/TRBV12-4	few	NA	TGTGCCAGCAGTTTAGACGCGGGTCGGGAGCCCCAGCATTTT	CASSLDAGREPQHF
TRBJ1-5	TRBV12-3/TRBV12-4	few	TRBD1	TGTGCCAGCAGCCCGAGGGACAGGTACAATCAGCCCCAGCATTTT	CASSPRDRYNQPQHF
TRBJ2-7	TRBV12-3/TRBV12-4	NA	TRBD2	TGTGCCAGCAGTAACCTAGCGGGAGCCGTGGTAGAGCAGTACTTC	CASSNLAGAVVEQYF
TRBJ2-1	TRBV6-1	NA	TRBD2	TGTGCCAGCAGTGAAAGGGCCCTAGCGGGGGGCTACAATGAGCAGTTCTTC	CASSERALAGGYNEQFF
TRBJ2-3	TRBV20-1	NA	NA	TGCAGTGCTAGTACCGAACCCTTTAGTACAGATACGCAGTATTTT	CSASTEPFSTDTQYF
TRBJ2-1	TRBV13	few	TRBD1	TGTGCCAGCAGCTTAGAGGGACAGGGGCCGCGGGGCTGGGACAATGAGCAGTTCTTC	CASSLEGQGPRGWDNEQFF